The rows below give T cell receptor beta chains drawn from one sample of a study of blood T cell repertoires in COVID-19. Data came from immunoSEQ multiplex PCR; TCRdb stores just in-frame clones and leaves some out. The sample records roughly 140,000 clones, roughly 90% being singletons. Sample: PBMCs or T cells enriched from blood (not recorded which). These receptors were taken from a woman aged 25 to 39 with acute COVID-19. Each CDR3 is given with its conserved first and last residue. A D gene is named only where the DNA matches it firmly.

d_call,j_call,v_call,cdr3_aa,cdr3_nt
NA,TRBJ1-4,TRBV18,CASSPSDITNEKLFF,TGTGCCAGCTCACCATCGGACATAACTAATGAAAAACTGTTTTTT
NA,TRBJ2-2,TRBV5-1,CASSFSFPGELFF,TGCGCCAGCAGCTTTAGTTTCCCCGGGGAGCTGTTTTTT
NA,TRBJ1-2,TRBV29-1,CSVEDGTGPQGYTF,TGCAGCGTTGAAGACGGCACAGGGCCTCAAGGCTACACCTTC
TRBD2,TRBJ2-2,TRBV7-9,CASSFPSGNTGELFF,TGTGCCAGCAGCTTTCCTAGCGGGAACACCGGGGAGCTGTTTTTT
NA,TRBJ1-1,TRBV18,CASSNSRGTEAFF,TGTGCCAGCTCAAATAGCAGGGGCACTGAAGCTTTCTTT
TRBD1,TRBJ1-1,TRBV7-2,CASSAGTAEAFF,TGTGCCAGCAGCGCCGGGACAGCTGAAGCTTTCTTT
TRBD1,TRBJ2-7,TRBV11-2,CASSYPTSRTGEVLEQYF,TGTGCCAGCAGCTACCCCACGTCCAGGACAGGGGAAGTTCTCGAGCAGTACTTC
NA,TRBJ1-3,TRBV28,CASTSQGDTIYF,TGTGCCAGCACATCACAGGGTGACACCATATATTTT
TRBD1,TRBJ1-1,TRBV5-1,CASSVTGSNEAFF,TGCGCCAGCAGCGTGACAGGGAGCAATGAAGCTTTCTTT
TRBD1,TRBJ2-7,TRBV10-3,CAISQGTGSGEQYF,TGTGCCATCAGCCAGGGGACAGGGTCGGGAGAGCAGTACTTC
NA,TRBJ1-5,TRBV28,CASSRQASNQPQHF,TGTGCCAGCAGTCGACAGGCGAGCAATCAGCCCCAGCATTTT
NA,TRBJ2-2,TRBV6-4,CASRPDWNTGELFF,TGTGCCAGCAGGCCGGACTGGAACACCGGGGAGCTGTTTTTT
TRBD2,TRBJ2-1,TRBV29-1,CSVDGGRTYNEQFF,TGCAGCGTTGACGGCGGGAGGACCTACAATGAGCAGTTCTTC
TRBD1,TRBJ1-4,TRBV18,CASSAGTANEKLFF,TGTGCCAGCTCAGCCGGGACAGCTAATGAAAAACTGTTTTTT
TRBD1,TRBJ2-3,TRBV5-4,CASSFGTGNSDTQYF,TGTGCCAGCAGCTTCGGGACAGGGAATTCAGATACGCAGTATTTT
NA,TRBJ1-1,TRBV7-2,CASSLAGRTEAFF,TGTGCCAGCAGCTTAGCCGGTCGGACTGAAGCTTTCTTT